These T cell receptor beta chains were read from a single sample in a study of CD8 T cells in ankylosing spondylitis. TCRdb fed the 5' RACE reads into MiXCR, producing one record per CDR3 protein. The sample has some 220,000 distinct CDR3 sequences, around 8% seen once. Sequencing was performed on blood, either unsorted or a sorted T cell fraction (not recorded which). Receptor source: a female donor with ankylosing spondylitis or in good health (not recorded which). CDR3s include the opening cysteine and the closing phenylalanine or tryptophan. Fields, in order: clone size, D gene, J gene, V gene, CDR3 DNA, CDR3 protein. A D gene is named only where the DNA matches it firmly. Clone size is given for some rows only: seen once, a few or many times, or a class if the clone is expanded.

size: many; D: TRBD2; J: TRBJ2-7; V: TRBV7-2; DNA: TGTGCCAGCAGCTTCTTAGCGGGGGCCTACGAGCAGTACTTC; CDR3: CASSFLAGAYEQYF
size: many; D: TRBD2; J: TRBJ2-1; V: TRBV18; DNA: TGTGCCAGCTCCCAGACTAGCGGGAGCTACAATGAGCAGTTCTTC; CDR3: CASSQTSGSYNEQFF
size: many; D: NA; J: TRBJ2-1; V: TRBV27; DNA: TGTGCCAGCAGTCCCCCACTTCGAGTACCCCATGAGCAGTTCTTC; CDR3: CASSPPLRVPHEQFF
size: few; D: TRBD1; J: TRBJ2-7; V: TRBV28; DNA: TGTGCCAGCAGTTTGACCGGGACAGGGATCGCCTACGAGCAGTACTTC; CDR3: CASSLTGTGIAYEQYF
size: many; D: NA; J: TRBJ2-3; V: TRBV5-1; DNA: TGCGCCAGCGGCCCCAGCGGACGAAGCACAGATACGCAGTATTTT; CDR3: CASGPSGRSTDTQYF
size: NA; D: TRBD1; J: TRBJ2-1; V: TRBV7-9; DNA: TGTGCCAGCAGCTCACCACAGGGGAATGGGGATGAGCAGTTCTTC; CDR3: CASSSPQGNGDEQFF
size: NA; D: TRBD1; J: TRBJ1-4; V: TRBV6-2/TRBV6-3; DNA: TGTGCCAGCAGTTACTCCGGACAGGAGATTGCAACTAATGAAAAACTGTTTTTT; CDR3: CASSYSGQEIATNEKLFF
size: many; D: TRBD1; J: TRBJ2-5; V: TRBV20-1; DNA: TGCAGTGTCGAGCGTCCCGGGACAGAAAGAGTCGAGACCCAGTACTTC; CDR3: CSVERPGTERVETQYF
size: NA; D: NA; J: TRBJ2-7; V: TRBV20-1; DNA: TGCAGTGCTAGAGATCTAACAGGGAGAACCTACGAGCAGTACTTC; CDR3: CSARDLTGRTYEQYF
size: many; D: NA; J: TRBJ2-3; V: TRBV12-3/TRBV12-4; DNA: TGTGCCAGCAGTTTGGGTTCCGCAGCTTGGGGCACAGATACGCAGTATTTT; CDR3: CASSLGSAAWGTDTQYF
size: many; D: NA; J: TRBJ2-7; V: TRBV6-1; DNA: TGTGCCAGCAGTGACTGGGATTTGGGGGAGCAGTACTTC; CDR3: CASSDWDLGEQYF
size: many; D: TRBD2; J: TRBJ2-1; V: TRBV20-1; DNA: TGCAGTGCTAGAGAACGCGGGGGACCGGACAATGAGCAGTTCTTC; CDR3: CSARERGGPDNEQFF
size: many; D: NA; J: TRBJ2-1; V: TRBV20-1; DNA: TGCAGTGCTAGAGACAGGGGGGACTACAATGAGCAGTTCTTC; CDR3: CSARDRGDYNEQFF
size: many; D: NA; J: TRBJ1-5; V: TRBV5-8; DNA: TGTGCCAGCAGCCCCCTGCTGATTCACAATCAGCCCCAGCATTTT; CDR3: CASSPLLIHNQPQHF
size: few; D: NA; J: TRBJ2-7; V: TRBV6-2/TRBV6-3; DNA: TGTGCCAGCAGACGTATCGGGACCGGCTCCTACGAGCAGTACTTC; CDR3: CASRRIGTGSYEQYF
size: many; D: NA; J: TRBJ2-3; V: TRBV5-1; DNA: TGCGCCAGCAGCCAAGGGGGGACCGCAGATACGCAGTATTTT; CDR3: CASSQGGTADTQYF
size: many; D: NA; J: TRBJ2-3; V: TRBV4-1; DNA: TGCGCCAGCAGCCAAGATTGGCGTGGGCGGGCAGATACGCAGTATTTT; CDR3: CASSQDWRGRADTQYF
size: many; D: NA; J: TRBJ2-3; V: TRBV29-1; DNA: TGCAGCGTTGAACCCCCGGTAGGAGGGGGGGTAGATACGCAGTATTTT; CDR3: CSVEPPVGGGVDTQYF
size: few; D: NA; J: TRBJ2-1; V: TRBV25-1; DNA: TGTGCCAGCAGTGAAAGCGGGGAGCAGTTCTTC; CDR3: CASSESGEQFF
size: NA; D: TRBD1; J: TRBJ1-2; V: TRBV29-1; DNA: TGCAGCGGCGGGACAGACTACTATGGCTACACCTTC; CDR3: CSGGTDYYGYTF
size: few; D: NA; J: TRBJ2-5; V: TRBV29-1; DNA: TGCAGCGTCCCGAGGGGGGGCTATCAAGAGACCCAGTACTTC; CDR3: CSVPRGGYQETQYF
size: many; D: NA; J: TRBJ2-1; V: TRBV10-3; DNA: TGTGCCACCCAGAGTGGTATAAATGAGCAGTTCTTC; CDR3: CATQSGINEQFF
size: many; D: NA; J: TRBJ1-5; V: TRBV19; DNA: TGTGCCAGTAGTATAGGTGCGACAGAGAATCAGCCCCAGCATTTT; CDR3: CASSIGATENQPQHF
size: few; D: TRBD1; J: TRBJ1-2; V: TRBV20-1; DNA: TGCAGTGGCAGGGGGGGATTAGCTAACTATGGCTACACCTTC; CDR3: CSGRGGLANYGYTF
size: many; D: TRBD2; J: TRBJ2-5; V: TRBV11-2; DNA: TGTGCCAGCAGCCTCGGACTAGCGGGAGGACGGGAGACCCAGTACTTC; CDR3: CASSLGLAGGRETQYF
size: many; D: NA; J: TRBJ2-2; V: TRBV5-1; DNA: TGCGCCAGCAGCTTTGGGACCGACCGGGAGCTGTTTTTT; CDR3: CASSFGTDRELFF
size: NA; D: TRBD2; J: TRBJ2-3; V: TRBV12-3/TRBV12-4; DNA: TGTGCCAGCAGTTTCCCCTTGGCGGGAGCATTAAGGGATACGCAGTATTTT; CDR3: CASSFPLAGALRDTQYF
size: NA; D: NA; J: TRBJ2-2; V: TRBV4-3; DNA: TGCGCCAGCAGCCAAGAGGGGGAGACCGGGGAGCTGTTTTTT; CDR3: CASSQEGETGELFF
size: many; D: NA; J: TRBJ2-7; V: TRBV29-1; DNA: TGCAGCGTTGGTGCAGGGTTCTTGGGCGAGCAGTACTTC; CDR3: CSVGAGFLGEQYF
size: many; D: NA; J: TRBJ2-1; V: TRBV4-3; DNA: TGCGCCAGCAGCCAAGATCTTTCGGGTGGATACAATGAGCAGTTCTTC; CDR3: CASSQDLSGGYNEQFF
size: many; D: NA; J: TRBJ2-5; V: TRBV4-3; DNA: TGCGCCAGCAGCCAAGATAGGGGAGATGAGACCCAGTACTTC; CDR3: CASSQDRGDETQYF
size: NA; D: NA; J: TRBJ1-5; V: TRBV3-1; DNA: TGTGCCACCTGCTTCCGGAGTGCGGGCAATCAGCCCCAGCATTTT; CDR3: CATCFRSAGNQPQHF